This T cell receptor (beta chain) was captured in a study of blood T cell repertoires in COVID-19. Across the whole study: Acute-phase and convalescent COVID-19 samples originated in the United States, Italy and Spain. Sources were T cells, B-cell-depleted T cells, or PBMCs; the material itself was cDNA or gDNA.

Patients in Seattle were enrolled during active infection, then followed longitudinally. Original data processing: The assay estimated nucleated cells by amplifying reference gene primers. The method was immunoSEQ multiplex PCR; TCRdb's version includes in-frame clones alone and lacks a portion of them. Clone size and the V and J calls come from that table; the DNA yielded D and trimming. The table includes some 350,000 clones, about 90% detected once. The sample comprised peripheral blood. The receptor was isolated from a woman aged 30 to 39 with COVID-19, enrolled during active disease.

The CDR3: CASSGGNTYEQYF. The CDR3 nucleotides read TGTGCCAGCAGTGGCGGTAATACCTACGAGCAGTACTTC. The rearrangement joins TRBV27 to TRBJ2-7; D is uncertain. This CDR3 contains 13 residues. Trimming pared 5 bases from V and 2 bases from J, leaving 10 bases between. The germline gives CDR1 MNHEY, CDR2 SMNVEV (reference sequence).